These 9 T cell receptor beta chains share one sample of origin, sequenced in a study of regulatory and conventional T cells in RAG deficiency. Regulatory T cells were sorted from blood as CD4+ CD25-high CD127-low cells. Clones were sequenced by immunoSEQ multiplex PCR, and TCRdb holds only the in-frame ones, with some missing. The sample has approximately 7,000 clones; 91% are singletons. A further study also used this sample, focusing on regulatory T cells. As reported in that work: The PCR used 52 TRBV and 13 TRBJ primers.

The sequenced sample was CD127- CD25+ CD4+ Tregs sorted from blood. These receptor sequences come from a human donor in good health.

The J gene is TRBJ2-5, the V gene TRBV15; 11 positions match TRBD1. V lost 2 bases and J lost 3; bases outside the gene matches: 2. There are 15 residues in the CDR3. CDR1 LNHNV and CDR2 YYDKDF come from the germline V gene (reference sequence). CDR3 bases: TGTGCCACCAGCAGATTGGGACAGGGGGAAGAGACCCAGTACTTC. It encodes CATSRLGQGEETQYF.

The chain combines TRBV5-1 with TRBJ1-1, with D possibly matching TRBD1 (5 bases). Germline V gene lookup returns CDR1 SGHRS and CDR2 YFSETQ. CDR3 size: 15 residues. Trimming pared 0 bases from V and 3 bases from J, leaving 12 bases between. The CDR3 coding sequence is TGCGCCAGCAGCTTGGGATACGGGGGTTACACTGAAGCTTTCTTT. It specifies CASSLGYGGYTEAFF. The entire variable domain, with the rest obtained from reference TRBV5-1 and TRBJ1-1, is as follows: KAGVTQTPRYLIKTRGQQVTLSCSPISGHRSVSWYQQTPGQGLQFLFEYFSETQRNKGNFPGRFSGRQFSNSRSEMNVSTLELGDSALYLCASSLGYGGYTEAFFGQGTRLTVV.

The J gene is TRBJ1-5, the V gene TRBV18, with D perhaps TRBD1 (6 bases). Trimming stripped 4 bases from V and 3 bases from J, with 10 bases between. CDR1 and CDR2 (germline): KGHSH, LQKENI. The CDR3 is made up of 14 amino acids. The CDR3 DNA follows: TGTGCCAGCTCACTCAGGGGACCCAATCAGCCCCAGCATTTT. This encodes CASSLRGPNQPQHF.

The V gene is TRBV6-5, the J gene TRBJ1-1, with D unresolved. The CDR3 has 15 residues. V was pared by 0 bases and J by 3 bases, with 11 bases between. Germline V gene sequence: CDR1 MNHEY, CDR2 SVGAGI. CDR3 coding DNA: TGTGCCAGCAGTTACTCGAATGTCTTAGACACTGAAGCTTTCTTT. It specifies CASSYSNVLDTEAFF.

This CDR3 reads CASSRGISEKLFF. The CDR3 DNA is TGTGCCAGCAGTCGCGGGATTAGCGAAAAACTGTTTTTT. The genes are TRBV28 and TRBJ1-4; no reliable D call. Trimming pared 5 bases from V and 8 bases from J, leaving 12 bases between. This CDR3 is built from 13 residues. Germline V gives CDR1 MDHEN, CDR2 SYDVKM.

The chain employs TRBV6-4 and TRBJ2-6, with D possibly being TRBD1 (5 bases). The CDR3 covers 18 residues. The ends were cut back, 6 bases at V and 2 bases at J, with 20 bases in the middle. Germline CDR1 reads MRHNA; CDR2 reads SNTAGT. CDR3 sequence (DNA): TGTGCCAGCAGCCGCCATTACCTGGGGCAGGCTGGGGCCAACGTCCTGACTTTC. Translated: CASSRHYLGQAGANVLTF.

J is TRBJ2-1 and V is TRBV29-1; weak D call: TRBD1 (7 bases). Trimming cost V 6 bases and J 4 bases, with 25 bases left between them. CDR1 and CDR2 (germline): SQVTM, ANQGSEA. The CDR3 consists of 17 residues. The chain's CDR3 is CSVRGQGGSGWYNEQFF. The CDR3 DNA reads TGCAGCGTGAGAGGGCAGGGGGGATCCGGCTGGTACAATGAGCAGTTCTTC.

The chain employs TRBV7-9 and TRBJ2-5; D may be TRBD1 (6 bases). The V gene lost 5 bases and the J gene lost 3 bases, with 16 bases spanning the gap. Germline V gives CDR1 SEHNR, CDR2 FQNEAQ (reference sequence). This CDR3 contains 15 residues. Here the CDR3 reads CASSAKQGFKETQYF. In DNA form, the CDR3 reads TGTGCCAGCAGCGCAAAACAGGGTTTTAAAGAGACCCAGTACTTC.

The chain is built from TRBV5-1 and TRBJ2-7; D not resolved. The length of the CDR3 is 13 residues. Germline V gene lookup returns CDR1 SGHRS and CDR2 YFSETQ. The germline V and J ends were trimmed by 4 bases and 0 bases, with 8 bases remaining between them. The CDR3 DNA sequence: TGCGCCAGCAGCGGCTTGCTCTCCTACGAGCAGTACTTC. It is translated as CASSGLLSYEQYF.